These 9 T cell receptor beta chains originate from one sample sequenced in a study of T-cell memory formation after mild COVID-19. From the 5' RACE reads, TCRdb called clonotypes with MiXCR, one entry per CDR3 protein. In the table there are hundreds of thousands of distinct CDR3 sequences, approximately 29% of which are singletons. Sequences were obtained from PBMCs or a T cell subset sorted from them (not recorded which). The receptor set was obtained from an adult woman who had mild COVID-19 (a few samples of this study predate the infection). Cell type and time point are not known.

This clonotype was seen a handful of times. The chain joins TRBV15 to TRBJ2-7; tentatively, D is TRBD2 (6 bases). V was clipped by 3 bases and J by 3 bases, with 12 bases between them. Germline assignment: CDR1 LNHNV and CDR2 YYDKDF (reference sequence). The CDR3 loop spans 14 amino acids. The CDR3 DNA sequence: TGTGCCACCAGCAGCCCCGCCGGGGGCTACGAGCAGTACTTC. Translating gives CATSSPAGGYEQYF.

This clonotype appeared a few times. This chain joins TRBV6-6 and TRBJ2-5; D ambiguous. CDR1 and CDR2 from the germline V gene are MNHNY and SVGAGI (reference sequence). The CDR3 has 14 residues. Trimming left V 7 bases short and J 3 bases short, with 15 bases between. CDR3 bases: TGTGCCAGCACCTTCTTTCCTAGGAAAGAGACCCAGTACTTC. Residues: CASTFFPRKETQYF.

CDR3 DNA: TGTGCCATCAGTGACACTAGCGGGAGTGGGGAGCAGTTCTTC. As protein: CAISDTSGSGEQFF. The V and J genes are TRBV10-3 and TRBJ2-1; 11 bases match TRBD2. The V gene end was trimmed by 3 bases and the J gene end by 10 bases; junction bases not matched to a gene: 5. Germline V lookup: CDR1 ENHRY, CDR2 SYGVKD. The length of the CDR3 is 14 residues.

J is TRBJ2-1 and V is TRBV11-3; TRBD1 matches at 7 bases. After removal of 6 bases from V and 6 bases from J, the junction contained 8 bases not matched to a gene. Looked up from germline, CDR1 is SGHNT and CDR2 is YENEEA. CDR3 size: 14 residues. CDR3 region: CASSFGAGGNEQFF. The CDR3, as DNA: TGTGCCAGCAGTTTCGGGGCAGGGGGCAATGAGCAGTTCTTC.

The chain combines TRBV18 with TRBJ2-1; D ambiguous. Trimming took 2 bases from V and 7 from J, leaving 15 bases between them. The CDR3 sequence is 15 residues long. Germline CDR1 is KGHSH and CDR2 is LQKENI. This chain's CDR3 is CASSPVKKVGNEQFF. The CDR3 bases are TGTGCCAGCTCACCAGTTAAAAAGGTGGGGAATGAGCAGTTCTTC.

The rearrangement joins TRBV5-1 to TRBJ2-5; D might be TRBD2 (5 bases). In germline, CDR1 is SGHRS, CDR2 YFSETQ. CDR3 size: 15 residues. V dropped 0 bases and J dropped 2 bases, with 11 bases sitting between them. The CDR3 is CASSLGGAGQETQYF. DNA of the CDR3: TGCGCCAGCAGCTTGGGGGGAGCCGGACAAGAGACCCAGTACTTC. Together with reference TRBV5-1 and TRBJ2-5, the CDR3 gives the full variable domain: KAGVTQTPRYLIKTRGQQVTLSCSPISGHRSVSWYQQTPGQGLQFLFEYFSETQRNKGNFPGRFSGRQFSNSRSEMNVSTLELGDSALYLCASSLGGAGQETQYFGPGTRLLVL.

This chain links TRBV6-2 or TRBV6-3 with TRBJ2-4; TRBD1 is a possible D gene (6 bases). CDR1 MNHEY and CDR2 SVGEGT come from the germline V gene. The CDR3 spans 16 residues. Deletions cut 5 bases from V and 0 bases from J, with 14 bases between. CDR3 amino acids: CASSPGQTLAKNIQYF. CDR3 bases: TGTGCCAGCAGTCCCGGACAGACCCTAGCCAAAAACATTCAGTACTTC.

This clonotype has a handful of counts. The rearrangement uses TRBV29-1 and TRBJ2-4, with TRBD1 identical over 10 bases. V lost 6 bases and J lost 5; bases outside the gene matches: 16. CDR1 and CDR2 (germline): SQVTM, ANQGSEA. The CDR3 contains 17 residues. The CDR3 DNA follows: TGCAGCGTCGCTAATCGGGACAGGGGCTTGAGAGAAAACATTCAGTACTTC. Residues: CSVANRDRGLRENIQYF.

This clonotype was seen many times. The genes are TRBV7-2 and TRBJ2-5; no clear D. CDR3 length: 16 residues. The V end lost 1 base, the J end lost 5 bases, and 17 bases lay between the germline ends. Germline-derived CDR1 and CDR2 are SGHTA and FQGNSA. The CDR3 coding sequence is TGTGCCAGCAGCTTAGGGGCTGGGCGTGTCGGGGAGACCCAGTACTTC. Translating it yields CASSLGAGRVGETQYF.